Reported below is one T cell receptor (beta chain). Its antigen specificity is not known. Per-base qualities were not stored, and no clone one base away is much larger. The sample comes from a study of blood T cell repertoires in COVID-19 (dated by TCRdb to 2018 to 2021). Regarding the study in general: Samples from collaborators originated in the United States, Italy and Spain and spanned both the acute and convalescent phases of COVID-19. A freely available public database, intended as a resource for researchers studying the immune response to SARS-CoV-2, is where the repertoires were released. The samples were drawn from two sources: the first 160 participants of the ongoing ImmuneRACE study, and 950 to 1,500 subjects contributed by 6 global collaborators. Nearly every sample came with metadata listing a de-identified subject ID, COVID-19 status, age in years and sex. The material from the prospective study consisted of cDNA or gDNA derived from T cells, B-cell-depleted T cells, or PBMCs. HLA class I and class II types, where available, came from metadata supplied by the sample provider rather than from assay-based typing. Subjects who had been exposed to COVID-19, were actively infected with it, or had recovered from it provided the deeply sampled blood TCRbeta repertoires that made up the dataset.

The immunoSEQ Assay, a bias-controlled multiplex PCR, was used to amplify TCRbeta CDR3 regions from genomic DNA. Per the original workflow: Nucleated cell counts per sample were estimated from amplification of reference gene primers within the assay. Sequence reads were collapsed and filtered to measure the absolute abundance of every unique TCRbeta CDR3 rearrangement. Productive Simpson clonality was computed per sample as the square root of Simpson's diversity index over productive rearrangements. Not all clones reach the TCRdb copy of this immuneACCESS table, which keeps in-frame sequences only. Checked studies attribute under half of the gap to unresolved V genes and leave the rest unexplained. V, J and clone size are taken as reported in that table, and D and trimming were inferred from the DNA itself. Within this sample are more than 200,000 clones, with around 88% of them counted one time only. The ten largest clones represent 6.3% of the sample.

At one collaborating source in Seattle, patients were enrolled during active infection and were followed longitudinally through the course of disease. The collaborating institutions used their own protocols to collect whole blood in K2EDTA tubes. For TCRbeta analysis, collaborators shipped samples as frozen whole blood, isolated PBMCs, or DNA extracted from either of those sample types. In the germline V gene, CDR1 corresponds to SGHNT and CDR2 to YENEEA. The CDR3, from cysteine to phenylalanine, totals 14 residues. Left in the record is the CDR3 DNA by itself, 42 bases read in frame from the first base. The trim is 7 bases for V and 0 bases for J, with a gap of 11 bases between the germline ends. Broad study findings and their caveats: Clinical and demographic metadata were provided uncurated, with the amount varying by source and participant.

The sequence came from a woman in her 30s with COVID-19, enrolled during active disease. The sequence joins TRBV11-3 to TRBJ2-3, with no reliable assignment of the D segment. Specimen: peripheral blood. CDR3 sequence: CASTLFTSTDTQYF. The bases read TGTGCCAGCACCCTATTTACTAGCACAGATACGCAGTATTTT.